Sequencing of this TCR beta chain was carried out in a study of control samples from healthy donors and cancer patients. The repertoire was sequenced with immunoSEQ multiplex PCR; TCRdb's copy has only in-frame clones and lacks some. This sample has some 37,000 clones; about 93% occur once, and the top ten carry 3.6%. The CDR3 runs to 15 residues. V lost 1 base, J lost 8 bases, and 17 bases lay in between. Germline V gene sequence: CDR1 SGHVS, CDR2 FNYEAQ. The source of this sequence is a woman between 45 and 60 years old in good health. Sequenced material: blood. This sequence joins TRBV7-6 and TRBJ1-2, with D possibly being TRBD1 (6 bases). This chain's CDR3 is CASSLDVGGALGYTF. DNA of the CDR3: TGTGCCAGCAGCTTAGATGTGGGGGGGGCCCTCGGCTACACCTTC.